These 3 T cell receptor beta chains originate from one sample sequenced in a study of Ad26.COV2.S vaccination and SARS-CoV-2 variants. Treatment here: roughly 20 received Ad26.COV2.S at low or high dose, single or two shots; a few received placebo; per-sample allocation not given. Sampling happened 63 days after the first vaccine or placebo injection. This table comes from immunoSEQ multiplex PCR, and its TCRdb copy is limited to in-frame clones, with some not included. The table includes 440,000 or so clones, about 90% detected once. The material was peripheral blood, obtained in a trial of Ad26.COV2.S vaccine versus placebo. The receptors here all came from a person between 18 and 59 years old who received the Ad26.COV2.S COVID-19 vaccine or a placebo.

This rearrangement joins TRBV5-6 to TRBJ1-5, with no clear D. Looked up from germline, CDR1 is SGHDT and CDR2 is YYEEEE. V was shortened by 2 bases and J by 4 bases, with 4 bases between the two germline ends. The CDR3 has 12 residues. The DNA for the CDR3 is TGTGCCAGCAGCTTCCAGAATCAGCCCCAGCATTTT. It encodes CASSFQNQPQHF.

The V gene is TRBV5-6, the J gene TRBJ1-1; D gene unclear. Germline V lookup: CDR1 SGHDT, CDR2 YYEEEE. V was trimmed by 3 bases and J by 0 bases, leaving 9 bases between them. The CDR3 extends over 14 amino acids. CDR3 sequence: CASSSGHLNTEAFF. CDR3 in DNA: TGTGCCAGCAGCTCGGGTCACTTGAACACTGAAGCTTTCTTT.

The V call is TRBV28, the J call TRBJ2-1; D ambiguous. The CDR3 is 15 amino acids. Trimming shortened V by 5 bases and J by 2 bases, and 13 bases separated the two germline ends. The germline V gene encodes CDR1 MDHEN and CDR2 SYDVKM. The DNA of the CDR3 is TGTGCCAGCAGTCGGACCATCGCAACCTACAATGAGCAGTTCTTC. Amino acid sequence: CASSRTIATYNEQFF.